The 4 T cell receptor beta chains in this list originate from one sample, sequenced in a study of T cell repertoires in cytomegalovirus infection. One entry per CDR3 protein, called by TCRdb with MiXCR from the reads. The table lists 510,000 or so distinct CDR3 sequences, about a quarter of them singletons, with approximately 13% in the top ten. The sample was PBMCs. Every receptor here comes from a human donor in good health (CMV status not recorded). Some clones in this sample may be carry-over from other donors' samples.

The count of this clonotype is one. Given the absence of the conserved phenylalanine or tryptophan at the CDR3 end, a read error is likely. This chain joins TRBV11-2 and TRBJ1-1; D call uncertain. The CDR3 extends over 17 amino acids. Germline CDR1 SGHAT, CDR2 FQNNGV. The CDR3 DNA is TGCGCCAGCAGCCAAGCAACCGGCGGGATCTTCGGCACTGAAGCTTTCATT. As protein: CASSQATGGIFGTEAFI.

V is TRBV7-8 and J is TRBJ2-1; TRBD2 matches at 7 bases. V was clipped by 3 bases and J by 3 bases; unmatched bases: 5. The germline V gene has CDR1 SGHVS and CDR2 FQNEAQ. The length of the CDR3 is 15 residues. Here the CDR3 reads CASSFGGDYYNEQFF. CDR3 bases: TGTGCCAGCAGCTTTGGCGGGGACTACTACAATGAGCAGTTCTTC.

The table lists this clonotype with a few counts. This chain joins TRBV7-2 and TRBJ2-3, with 10 bases matching TRBD2. After removal of 2 bases from V and 5 bases from J, the junction contained 7 bases not matched to a gene. Looked up from germline, CDR1 is SGHTA and CDR2 is FQGNSA. The CDR3 totals 16 residues. CDR3 protein: CASSLLAGVRRDTQYF. The CDR3 bases are TGTGCCAGCAGCTTACTAGCGGGAGTGAGGAGAGATACGCAGTATTTT. The whole variable domain, remainder taken from reference TRBV7-2 and TRBJ2-3, is GAGVSQSPSNKVTEKGKDVELRCDPISGHTALYWYRQSLGQGLEFLIYFQGNSAPDKSGLPSDRFSAERTGGSVSTLTIQRTQQEDSAVYLCASSLLAGVRRDTQYFGPGTRLTVL.

In this sample, this clonotype turned up many times. The chain recombines TRBV7-9 with TRBJ2-5; D is possibly TRBD2 (7 bases). The germline V gene encodes CDR1 SEHNR and CDR2 FQNEAQ (reference sequence). Trimming shortened V by 5 bases and J by 5 bases, and 18 bases separated the two germline ends. The CDR3 is 15 amino acids. The CDR3 is CASSTQGGLVETQYF. CDR3 in DNA: TGTGCCAGCAGCACACAGGGAGGGTTGGTTGAGACCCAGTACTTC.